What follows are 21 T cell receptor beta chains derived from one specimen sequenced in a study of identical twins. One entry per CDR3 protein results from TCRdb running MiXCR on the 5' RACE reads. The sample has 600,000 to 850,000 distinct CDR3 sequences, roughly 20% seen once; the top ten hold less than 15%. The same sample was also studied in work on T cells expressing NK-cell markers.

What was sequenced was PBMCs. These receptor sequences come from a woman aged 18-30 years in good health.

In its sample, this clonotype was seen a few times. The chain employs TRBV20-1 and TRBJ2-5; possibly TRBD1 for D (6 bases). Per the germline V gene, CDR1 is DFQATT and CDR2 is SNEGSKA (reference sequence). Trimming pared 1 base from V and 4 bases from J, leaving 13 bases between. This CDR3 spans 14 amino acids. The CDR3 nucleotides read TGCAGTGCTAGAGCCCTAACAGGGTCAGAGACCCAGTACTTC. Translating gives CSARALTGSETQYF.

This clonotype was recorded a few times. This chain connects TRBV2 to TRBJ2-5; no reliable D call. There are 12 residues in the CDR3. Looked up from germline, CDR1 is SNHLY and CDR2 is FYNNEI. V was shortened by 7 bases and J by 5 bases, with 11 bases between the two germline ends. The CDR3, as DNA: TGTGCCAGCACCAGAAGTGGGGAGACCCAGTACTTC. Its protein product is CASTRSGETQYF. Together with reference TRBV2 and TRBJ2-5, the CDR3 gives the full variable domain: EPEVTQTPSHQVTQMGQEVILRCVPISNHLYFYWYRQILGQKVEFLVSFYNNEISEKSEIFDDQFSVERPDGSNFTLKIRSTKLEDSAMYFCASTRSGETQYFGPGTRLLVL.

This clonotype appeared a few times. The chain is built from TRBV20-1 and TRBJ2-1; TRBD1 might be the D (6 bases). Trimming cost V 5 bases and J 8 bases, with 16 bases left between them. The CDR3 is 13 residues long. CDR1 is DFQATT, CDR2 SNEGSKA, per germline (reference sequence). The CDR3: CSAEPRDTYEQFF. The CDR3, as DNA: TGCAGTGCTGAACCCCGGGACACCTATGAGCAGTTCTTC.

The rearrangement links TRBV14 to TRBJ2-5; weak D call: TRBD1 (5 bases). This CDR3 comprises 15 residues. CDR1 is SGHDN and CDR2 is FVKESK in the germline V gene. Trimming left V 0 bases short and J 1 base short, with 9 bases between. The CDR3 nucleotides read TGTGCCAGCAGCCAAGATCATGGGGCCCAAGAGACCCAGTACTTC. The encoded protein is CASSQDHGAQETQYF.

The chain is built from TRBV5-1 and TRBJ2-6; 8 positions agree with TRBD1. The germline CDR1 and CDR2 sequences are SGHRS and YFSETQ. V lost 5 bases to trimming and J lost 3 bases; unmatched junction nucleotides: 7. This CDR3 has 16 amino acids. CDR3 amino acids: CASRQGGVLGANVLTF. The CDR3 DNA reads TGCGCCAGCAGACAGGGGGGAGTTCTTGGGGCCAACGTCCTGACTTTC.

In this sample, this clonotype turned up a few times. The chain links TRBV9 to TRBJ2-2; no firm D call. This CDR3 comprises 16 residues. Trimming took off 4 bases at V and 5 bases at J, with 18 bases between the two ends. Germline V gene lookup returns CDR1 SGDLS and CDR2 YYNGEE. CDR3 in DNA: TGTGCCAGCAGCCTTCAGGCCAGATTTGATACCGGGGAGCTGTTTTTT. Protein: CASSLQARFDTGELFF. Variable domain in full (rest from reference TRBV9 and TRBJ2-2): DSGVTQTPKHLITATGQRVTLRCSPRSGDLSVYWYQQSLDQGLQFLIQYYNGEERAKGNILERFSAQQFPDLHSELNLSSLELGDSALYFCASSLQARFDTGELFFGEGSRLTVL.

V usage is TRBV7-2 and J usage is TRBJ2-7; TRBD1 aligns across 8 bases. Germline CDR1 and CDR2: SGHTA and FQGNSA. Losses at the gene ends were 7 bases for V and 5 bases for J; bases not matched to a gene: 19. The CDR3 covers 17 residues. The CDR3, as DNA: TGTGCCAGCACCAACCCCCTTGCTAGGACAGGGCGCAACGAGCAGTACTTC. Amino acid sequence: CASTNPLARTGRNEQYF.

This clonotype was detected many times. As DNA, the CDR3 is TGTGCCAGCAGTCCACTTACGAGCGGGTCTTACAATGAGCAGTTCTTC. This encodes CASSPLTSGSYNEQFF. The gene calls are TRBV25-1 and TRBJ2-1; D is perhaps TRBD2 (6 bases). Germline CDR1 MGHDK, CDR2 SYGVNS. This CDR3 is built from 16 residues. Trimming took off 5 bases at V and 4 bases at J, with 18 bases between the two ends.

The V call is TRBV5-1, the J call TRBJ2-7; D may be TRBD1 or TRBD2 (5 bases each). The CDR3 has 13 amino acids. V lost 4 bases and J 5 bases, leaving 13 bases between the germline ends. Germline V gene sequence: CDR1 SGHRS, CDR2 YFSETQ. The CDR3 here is CASSPRGRNEQYF. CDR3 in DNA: TGCGCCAGCAGCCCGAGGGGTCGAAACGAGCAGTACTTC.

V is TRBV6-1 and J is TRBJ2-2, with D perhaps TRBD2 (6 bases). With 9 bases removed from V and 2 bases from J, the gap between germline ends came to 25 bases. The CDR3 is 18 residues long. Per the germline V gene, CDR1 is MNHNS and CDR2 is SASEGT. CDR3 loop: CASSLEPGIAVNTGELFF. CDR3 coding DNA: TGTGCCAGTTCCCTCGAACCCGGAATAGCGGTTAACACCGGGGAGCTGTTTTTT.

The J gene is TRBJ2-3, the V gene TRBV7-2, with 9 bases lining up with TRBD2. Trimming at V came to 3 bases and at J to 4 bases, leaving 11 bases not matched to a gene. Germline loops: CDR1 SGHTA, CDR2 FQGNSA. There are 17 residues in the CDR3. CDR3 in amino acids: CASSFAGGPGGADTQYF. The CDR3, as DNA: TGTGCCAGCAGCTTTGCGGGAGGGCCCGGTGGCGCAGATACGCAGTATTTT.

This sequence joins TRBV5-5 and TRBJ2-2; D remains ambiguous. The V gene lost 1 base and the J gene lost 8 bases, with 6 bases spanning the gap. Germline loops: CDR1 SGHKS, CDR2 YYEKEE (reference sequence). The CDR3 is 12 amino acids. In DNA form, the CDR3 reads TGTGCCAGCAGCTTGAGTATAGGGGAGCTGTTTTTT. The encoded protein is CASSLSIGELFF.

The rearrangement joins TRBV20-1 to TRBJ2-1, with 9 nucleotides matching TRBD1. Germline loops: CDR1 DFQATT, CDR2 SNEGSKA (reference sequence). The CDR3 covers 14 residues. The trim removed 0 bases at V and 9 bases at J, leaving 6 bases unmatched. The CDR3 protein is CSARDRDRVPEQFF. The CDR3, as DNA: TGCAGTGCTAGAGATCGGGACAGGGTCCCTGAGCAGTTCTTC.

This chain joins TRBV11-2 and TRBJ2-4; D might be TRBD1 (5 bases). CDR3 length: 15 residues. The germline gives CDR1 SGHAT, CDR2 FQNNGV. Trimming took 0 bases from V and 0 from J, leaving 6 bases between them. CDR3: CASSLERGAKNIQYF. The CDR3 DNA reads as TGTGCCAGCAGCTTAGAAAGGGGAGCCAAAAACATTCAGTACTTC.

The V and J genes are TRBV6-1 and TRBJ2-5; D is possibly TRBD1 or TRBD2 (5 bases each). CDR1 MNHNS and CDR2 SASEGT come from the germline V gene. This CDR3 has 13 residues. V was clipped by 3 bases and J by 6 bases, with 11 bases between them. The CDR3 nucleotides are TGTGCCAGCAGTGAGAGGGACCTGCAGACCCAGTACTTC. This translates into CASSERDLQTQYF.

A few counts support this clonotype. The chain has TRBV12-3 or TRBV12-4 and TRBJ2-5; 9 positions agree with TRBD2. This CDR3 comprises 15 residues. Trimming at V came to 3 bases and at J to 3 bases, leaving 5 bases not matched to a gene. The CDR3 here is CASSFPSGAKETQYF. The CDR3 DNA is TGTGCCAGCAGTTTTCCTAGCGGGGCTAAAGAGACCCAGTACTTC.

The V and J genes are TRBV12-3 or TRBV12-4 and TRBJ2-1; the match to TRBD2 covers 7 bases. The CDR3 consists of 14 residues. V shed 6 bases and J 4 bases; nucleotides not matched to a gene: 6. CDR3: CASSKLAKYNEQFF. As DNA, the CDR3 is TGTGCCAGCAGCAAACTAGCGAAATACAATGAGCAGTTCTTC.

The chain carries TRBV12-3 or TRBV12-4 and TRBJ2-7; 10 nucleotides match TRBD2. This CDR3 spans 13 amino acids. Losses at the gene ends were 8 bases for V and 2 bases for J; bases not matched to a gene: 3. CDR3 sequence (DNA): TGTGCCAGCGCCAGCGGGGGGGCCTACGAGCAGTACTTC. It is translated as CASASGGAYEQYF.

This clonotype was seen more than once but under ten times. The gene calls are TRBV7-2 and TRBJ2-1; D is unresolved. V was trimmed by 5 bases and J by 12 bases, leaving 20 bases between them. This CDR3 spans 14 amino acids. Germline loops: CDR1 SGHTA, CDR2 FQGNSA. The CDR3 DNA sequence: TGTGCCAGCAGCCAGAATAGGGAAGGAGATGGGCAGTTCTTC. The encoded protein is CASSQNREGDGQFF.

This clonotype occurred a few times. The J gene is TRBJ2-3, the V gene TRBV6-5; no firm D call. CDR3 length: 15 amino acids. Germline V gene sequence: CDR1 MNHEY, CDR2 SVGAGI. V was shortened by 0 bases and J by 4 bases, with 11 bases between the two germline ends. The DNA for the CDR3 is TGTGCCAGCAGTTACTCGCAACAGCAGGCAGATACGCAGTATTTT. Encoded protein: CASSYSQQQADTQYF.

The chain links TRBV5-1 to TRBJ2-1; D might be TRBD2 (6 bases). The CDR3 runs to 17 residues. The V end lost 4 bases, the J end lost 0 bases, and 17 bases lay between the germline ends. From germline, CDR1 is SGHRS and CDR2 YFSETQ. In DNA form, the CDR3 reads TGCGCCAGCAGCACGACACCGGGACTCAGCTCCTACAATGAGCAGTTCTTC. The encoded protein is CASSTTPGLSSYNEQFF.